These 29 T cell receptor beta chains share one sample of origin, sequenced in a study of T-cell reconstitution after alpha-beta-depleted transplantation in children. The library targeted TCRbeta and was prepared with unique molecular identifiers. TCRdb independently ran MiXCR on the PCR reads; one entry per CDR3 protein. The sample carries 700,000 or so distinct CDR3 sequences, about an eighth recorded once. Material: PBMCs, obtained before TCRalphabeta/CD19-depleted stem cell transplant. These receptors were obtained from a girl aged 2 to 9 with congenital amegakaryocytic thrombocytopenia, due to receive a stem cell transplant.

This clonotype was seen at least ten times. This sequence joins TRBV20-1 and TRBJ2-1; TRBD2 aligns across 14 bases. The CDR3 is 17 residues long. The ends lost 4 bases at V and 8 bases at J; junction bases unmatched: 13. Germline-derived CDR1 and CDR2 are DFQATT and SNEGSKA (reference sequence). This chain's CDR3 is CSATGTSGSQGFDEQFF. The CDR3 DNA reads as TGCAGTGCTACCGGGACTAGCGGGAGTCAAGGGTTCGATGAGCAGTTCTTC.

The J gene is TRBJ2-7, the V gene TRBV6-1, with D perhaps TRBD1 (5 bases). The V gene's germline CDR1 is MNHNS and CDR2 SASEGT. The V end was cut by 7 bases, the J end by 0 bases, with 10 bases between. The CDR3 runs to 13 residues. The CDR3 nucleotides read TGTGCCAGCAAGATGACAGCCTCCTACGAGCAGTACTTC. Residues: CASKMTASYEQYF.

This clonotype was recorded many times. This chain uses TRBV14 with TRBJ2-1, with a weak D call TRBD1 (6 bases). The CDR3 sequence is 14 residues long. Trimming removed 4 bases at V and 6 bases at J, with 13 bases between. The germline CDR1 and CDR2 sequences are SGHDN and FVKESK. The CDR3 bases are TGTGCCAGCAGCCGCTCAGGACAGTTCAATGAGCAGTTCTTC. This encodes CASSRSGQFNEQFF. The entire variable domain, with the rest obtained from reference TRBV14 and TRBJ2-1, is as follows: EAGVTQFPSHSVIEKGQTVTLRCDPISGHDNLYWYRRVMGKEIKFLLHFVKESKQDESGMPNNRFLAERTGGTYSTLKVQPAELEDSGVYFCASSRSGQFNEQFFGPGTRLTVL.

J is TRBJ2-3 and V is TRBV20-1; D might be TRBD1 (6 bases). Trimming took 5 bases from V and 3 from J, leaving 15 bases between them. The CDR3 length is 14 residues. Germline lookup yields CDR1 DFQATT and CDR2 SNEGSKA (reference sequence). This chain's CDR3 is CSAQTGSGTDTQYF. The CDR3 region has the DNA TGCAGTGCTCAGACAGGATCAGGAACAGATACGCAGTATTTT.

This rearrangement joins TRBV7-9 to TRBJ1-6, with no clear D. Germline CDR1 reads SEHNR; CDR2 reads FQNEAQ (reference sequence). The CDR3 totals 15 residues. V was cut by 5 bases and J by 7 bases, with 15 bases left in between. The CDR3, as DNA: TGTGCCAGCAGCGCAGCGAGTTTGGGGAATTCACCCCTCCACTTT. Its translation is CASSAASLGNSPLHF. Variable domain in full (rest from reference TRBV7-9 and TRBJ1-6): DTGVSQNPRHKITKRGQNVTFRCDPISEHNRLYWYRQTLGQGPEFLTYFQNEAQLEKSRLLSDRFSAERPKGSFSTLEIQRTEQGDSAMYLCASSAASLGNSPLHFGNGTRLTVT.

This clonotype has ten or more counts. The CDR3 DNA is TGCGCCAGCAGCTTAGTGGGTGCGGATGGCTACACCTTC. As protein: CASSLVGADGYTF. This chain links TRBV5-1 with TRBJ1-2, with D uncertain. Trimming shortened V by 2 bases and J by 6 bases, and 11 bases separated the two germline ends. This CDR3 contains 13 residues. The germline V gene encodes CDR1 SGHRS and CDR2 YFSETQ.

In its sample, this clonotype was seen a few times. This rearrangement joins TRBV28 to TRBJ2-7; 9 nucleotides line up with TRBD2. The CDR3 has 17 residues. With 3 bases clipped from V and 4 bases from J, the junction kept 13 bases outside the gene matches. Germline CDR1 reads MDHEN; CDR2 reads SYDVKM. The CDR3 sequence is CASSLELLAGRGYEQYF. DNA of the CDR3: TGTGCCAGCAGTTTGGAACTTCTAGCGGGGCGGGGGTACGAGCAGTACTTC.

This clonotype has ten or more counts. The chain carries TRBV20-1 and TRBJ2-1, with 10 bases fitting TRBD2. Germline V CDR1 and CDR2: DFQATT, SNEGSKA (reference sequence). The CDR3 has 15 residues. Trimming removed 5 bases from V and 4 bases from J; junction bases left unmatched: 8. Here the CDR3 reads CSAEAGGPFYNEQFF. The CDR3 nucleotides read TGCAGTGCTGAAGCGGGAGGGCCGTTTTACAATGAGCAGTTCTTC.

V gene TRBV11-1 combines with J gene TRBJ2-3; possible D gene TRBD2, 6 bases. The CDR3 extends over 15 amino acids. The V gene's germline CDR1 is SGHAT and CDR2 FQDESV (reference sequence). V shed 5 bases and J shed 3 bases, with 15 bases lying between them. The CDR3 protein is CASSPRRGTTDTQYF. In DNA, the CDR3 is TGTGCCAGCAGCCCCCGGCGCGGGACGACAGATACGCAGTATTTT.

The sample holds a few counts of this clonotype. The rearrangement joins TRBV27 to TRBJ1-5, with TRBD1 matching 11 bases. V shed 2 bases, J shed 7 bases, and the junction held 4 bases outside the gene matches. Germline V CDR1 and CDR2: MNHEY, SMNVEV (reference sequence). The CDR3 is made up of 15 amino acids. CDR3 nucleotides: TGTGCCAGCAGTTTAGGGACAGGGGGACACCAGCCCCAGCATTTT. It is translated as CASSLGTGGHQPQHF.

This clonotype has at least ten counts. The V call is TRBV28, the J call TRBJ2-4; D may be TRBD1 (5 bases). This CDR3 comprises 17 residues. Germline V CDR1 and CDR2: MDHEN, SYDVKM. V gave up 4 bases and J gave up 1 base, with 17 bases separating them. The chain's CDR3 is CASSSKQVISAKNIQYF. CDR3 DNA: TGTGCCAGCAGTTCGAAACAGGTTATTTCGGCCAAAAACATTCAGTACTTC.

This clonotype was found a few times. This chain connects TRBV7-8 to TRBJ1-5; D gene ambiguous. Trimming removed 7 bases at V and 7 bases at J, with 17 bases between. The CDR3 runs 14 residues. Germline V gene sequence: CDR1 SGHVS, CDR2 FQNEAQ. The CDR3 loop is CASNPRGWEQPQHF. The CDR3 DNA sequence: TGTGCCAGCAACCCCCGAGGATGGGAACAGCCCCAGCATTTT.

Ten or more counts support this clonotype. The chain couples TRBV20-1 to TRBJ2-7; 8 bases match TRBD2. CDR1 is DFQATT, CDR2 SNEGSKA, per germline (reference sequence). Trimming at V came to 0 bases and at J to 4 bases, leaving 8 bases not matched to a gene. The CDR3 has 15 residues. CDR3 bases: TGCAGTGCTAGAGATTTTGCGGGAGGCTCATACGAGCAGTACTTC. Translation gives CSARDFAGGSYEQYF.

This clonotype was seen many times. The gene calls are TRBV5-1 and TRBJ1-2; 7 nucleotides line up with TRBD1. This CDR3 has 15 amino acids. The J segment lost 7 bases and the V segment lost 0 bases, leaving 9 bases of the junction unmatched. Germline assignment: CDR1 SGHRS and CDR2 YFSETQ. CDR3 nucleotides: TGCGCCAGCAGCTTGGGGGACAGTCTTGGTTTTGGCTACACCTTC. Protein product: CASSLGDSLGFGYTF.

The V gene is TRBV30, the J gene TRBJ1-3; D remains unclear. The V and J ends lost 2 bases and 16 bases respectively, with 24 bases between them. This CDR3 is built from 14 residues. In germline, CDR1 is GTSNPN, CDR2 SVGIG (reference sequence). This chain's CDR3 is CAWSIGSRAASKYF. The CDR3, as DNA: TGTGCCTGGAGTATCGGCTCCCGGGCCGCTTCCAAGTATTTT.

This clonotype came up many times. This sequence joins TRBV11-2 and TRBJ1-1; a possible D gene is TRBD1 (6 bases). Germline loops: CDR1 SGHAT, CDR2 FQNNGV. The CDR3 is 11 amino acids. Trimming took 2 bases from V and 11 from J, leaving 9 bases between them. The CDR3 nucleotides read TGTGCCAGCAGCTTACAGGGGTCGGCTTTCTTT. Protein sequence: CASSLQGSAFF.

Here the CDR3 reads CSARDGRREMTADQFF. CDR3 in DNA: TGCAGTGCTAGAGATGGGAGGCGGGAGATGACGGCGGACCAGTTCTTC. The chain links TRBV20-1 to TRBJ2-1; 7 nucleotides match TRBD2. The CDR3 covers 16 residues. The germline V gene has CDR1 DFQATT and CDR2 SNEGSKA (reference sequence). J lost 13 bases, V lost 0 bases, and 18 bases had no gene match.

This clonotype was counted at least ten times. The V and J genes are TRBV20-1 and TRBJ2-7; 10 positions agree with TRBD2. V shed 3 bases and J 2 bases; nucleotides not matched to a gene: 1. The CDR3 spans 13 residues. Per the germline V gene, CDR1 is DFQATT and CDR2 is SNEGSKA (reference sequence). The CDR3 is CSARGLATYEQYF. DNA for the CDR3: TGCAGTGCTAGGGGACTAGCGACCTACGAGCAGTACTTC.

This clonotype was seen repeatedly, ten times or more. The V call is TRBV5-1, the J call TRBJ2-1; the D gene is possibly TRBD1 (5 bases). The ends were cut back, 0 bases at V and 10 bases at J, with 5 bases in the middle. CDR1 and CDR2 (germline): SGHRS, YFSETQ. This CDR3 region has 11 residues. CDR3 residues: CASSLDREQFF. The CDR3 bases are TGCGCCAGCAGCTTGGACAGGGAGCAGTTCTTC.

This clonotype appeared a few times. The chain links TRBV3-1 to TRBJ2-7, with D possibly matching TRBD2 (5 bases). This CDR3 is 16 amino acids long. Per the germline V gene, CDR1 is LGHDT and CDR2 is YNNKEL (reference sequence). With 2 bases removed from V and 3 bases from J, the gap between germline ends came to 17 bases. The CDR3 is CASSQIPGMRDYEQYF. DNA of the CDR3: TGTGCCAGCAGCCAAATCCCGGGAATGAGAGACTACGAGCAGTACTTC.

This clonotype was counted ten times or more. V usage is TRBV12-3 or TRBV12-4 and J usage is TRBJ2-4, with a possible D match to TRBD1 (5 bases). The CDR3 length is 14 residues. Trimming removed 3 bases at V and 6 bases at J, with 12 bases between. The DNA of the CDR3 is TGTGCCAGCAGTTTGATAGGGGCTTCAAACATTCAGTACTTC. It translates to CASSLIGASNIQYF.

This clonotype was found many times. DNA of the CDR3: TGCGCCAGCAGCCCCGGACAGGGGAGACACAATGAGCAGTTCTTC. Its translation: CASSPGQGRHNEQFF. J is TRBJ2-1 and V is TRBV5-1; 9 nucleotides agree with TRBD1. Germline CDR1 SGHRS, CDR2 YFSETQ. The CDR3 contains 15 residues. V was clipped by 4 bases and J by 5 bases; unmatched bases: 7.

This clonotype was observed a few times. Compared with germline, one end of the junction differs, possibly owing to a read error. The chain is built from TRBV10-1 and TRBJ2-3; perhaps TRBD2 as D (5 bases). The CDR3 runs to 15 residues. CDR1 is WNHNN and CDR2 is SYGVQD in the germline V gene (reference sequence). DNA of the CDR3: TGCGCCAGCAGTCAGTCCGGGGTTGGGGTAGATACGCAGTATTTT. Its protein is CASSQSGVGVDTQYF.

The rearrangement uses TRBV7-9 and TRBJ2-7; 9 nucleotides align to TRBD1. The germline V gene encodes CDR1 SEHNR and CDR2 FQNEAQ (reference sequence). The length of the CDR3 is 17 residues. J was trimmed by 3 bases and V by 4 bases; bases with no gene match: 13. For the CDR3, the DNA is TGTGCCAGCAGCTACCACCGCACAGGGGGCGATTTCTACGAGCAGTACTTC. Residues: CASSYHRTGGDFYEQYF.

The chain recombines TRBV30 with TRBJ2-3; D perhaps matches TRBD2 (5 bases). Germline values: CDR1 GTSNPN, CDR2 SVGIG (reference sequence). There are 13 residues in the CDR3. Between the trimmed V and J ends, which lost 2 bases and 6 bases, there was a span of 12 bases. The CDR3 loop reads CAWSIWRSDTQYF. CDR3 nucleotides: TGTGCCTGGAGTATTTGGAGGTCGGATACGCAGTATTTT.

This chain uses TRBV7-6 with TRBJ2-7; D is perhaps TRBD1 or TRBD2 (5 bases each). This CDR3 spans 15 amino acids. V lost 1 base to trimming and J lost 2 bases, with 12 bases between them. Germline assignment: CDR1 SGHVS and CDR2 FNYEAQ. CDR3 sequence reads: CASSLEPGPTYEQYF. CDR3 sequence (DNA): TGTGCCAGCAGCTTAGAACCGGGACCTACCTACGAGCAGTACTTC.

Notes on this clonotype: This clone may be a read error of a much larger clone one base away. The genes are TRBV4-1 and TRBJ1-1, with D perhaps TRBD1 (6 bases). The CDR3 covers 12 residues. Germline values: CDR1 MGHRA, CDR2 YSYEKL. This chain's CDR3 is CTSSQTGKEAFF. The CDR3 coding sequence is TGCACCAGCAGCCAAACAGGGAAAGAAGCTTTCTTT.

This clonotype was seen at least ten times. The V and J genes are TRBV12-3 or TRBV12-4 and TRBJ2-7; tentatively, D is TRBD2 (5 bases). The CDR3 runs to 13 residues. The V end was cut by 9 bases, the J end by 3 bases, with 15 bases between. The CDR3 reads CASTTGFYYEQYF. The CDR3 coding sequence is TGTGCCAGTACGACGGGATTCTACTACGAGCAGTACTTC.

The chain joins TRBV5-1 to TRBJ2-6; D is undetermined. Germline loops: CDR1 SGHRS, CDR2 YFSETQ. V was cut by 4 bases and J by 5 bases, with 7 bases left in between. This CDR3 is built from 13 residues. The CDR3 sequence is CASSPTWANVLTF. CDR3 bases: TGCGCCAGCAGCCCGACCTGGGCCAACGTCCTGACTTTC.